This entry describes one T cell receptor (beta chain). What it binds is unknown. This entry is derived from a study of CD8+CD57+ T cells in acquired aplastic anemia. The overall study: The DNA of sorted CD4+ and CD8+ cells averaged around 3 ug. Study-wide findings and caveats: Around 27 sequences, all CD8+ CDR3, were shared between patients and controls. A significant difference in CD8+ Simpson's diversity between patients and controls was not found.

The length of the CDR3 is 15 residues. Per the germline V gene, CDR1 is SGHRS and CDR2 is YFSETQ. V lost 1 base and J lost 4, with 12 bases in between. Investigators profiled TCR beta VDJ and CDR3 from genomic DNA template. Each CDR3 protein is one row after TCRdb ran MiXCR on the reads. The table lists approximately 190,000 distinct CDR3 sequences, less than 65% of them singletons. Sequenced material: sorted CD4+, CD8+, or CD8+CD57+ T cells (not recorded which) from PBMCs. This clonotype was obtained from a human donor with severe aplastic anemia or a healthy control (not recorded which). The rearrangement joins TRBV5-1 to TRBJ2-1; D is perhaps TRBD2 (6 bases). This CDR3 is CASSLRRDPYNEQFF. CDR3 DNA: TGCGCCAGCAGCTTGAGGAGGGATCCATACAATGAGCAGTTCTTC.